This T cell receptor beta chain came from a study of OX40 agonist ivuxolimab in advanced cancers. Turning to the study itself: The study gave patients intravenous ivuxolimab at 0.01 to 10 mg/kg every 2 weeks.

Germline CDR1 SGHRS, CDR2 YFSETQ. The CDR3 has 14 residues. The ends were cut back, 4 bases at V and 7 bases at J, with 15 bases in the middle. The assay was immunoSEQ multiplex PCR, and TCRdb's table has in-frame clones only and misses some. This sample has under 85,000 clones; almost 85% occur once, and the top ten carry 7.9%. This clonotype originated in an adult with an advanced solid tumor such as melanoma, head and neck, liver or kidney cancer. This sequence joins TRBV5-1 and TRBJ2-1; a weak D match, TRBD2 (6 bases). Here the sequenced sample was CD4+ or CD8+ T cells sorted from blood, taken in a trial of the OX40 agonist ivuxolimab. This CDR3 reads CASSGTSTPNEQFF. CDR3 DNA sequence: TGCGCCAGCAGCGGGACTTCGACCCCGAATGAGCAGTTCTTC.